Shown below are 17 T cell receptor beta chains from a single sample sequenced in a study of T cells in pancreatic ductal adenocarcinoma. Only in-frame clones appear in the TCRdb table, and some are missing; sequencing was by immunoSEQ multiplex PCR. The sample holds about 97,000 clones, 90% to 95% seen once. No neoadjuvant therapy was given to the selected pancreatic ductal adenocarcinoma patients before their surgery. Material for sequencing was PBMCs. These receptors were taken from a human donor with pancreatic ductal adenocarcinoma.

The chain links TRBV6-5 to TRBJ2-2, with a possible D match to TRBD1 (5 bases). Trimming pared 3 bases from V and 1 base from J, leaving 9 bases between. The CDR3 totals 15 residues. Per germline, CDR1 MNHEY and CDR2 SVGAGI. The CDR3 nucleotides read TGTGCCAGCAGTTATGGCCAGGGGAACACCGGGGAGCTGTTTTTT. Translated, it gives CASSYGQGNTGELFF.

The rearrangement joins TRBV13 to TRBJ2-5; the match to TRBD1 covers 8 bases. CDR3 length equals 16 residues. Germline V lookup: CDR1 PRHDT, CDR2 FYEKMQ (reference sequence). Trimming at V came to 5 bases and at J to 5 bases, leaving 13 bases not matched to a gene. The CDR3 sequence: CASSVGTGGQEETQYF. The DNA of the CDR3 is TGTGCCAGCAGCGTCGGGACAGGTGGGCAGGAGGAGACCCAGTACTTC. The full variable domain, completed using reference TRBV13 and TRBJ2-5, is AAGVIQSPRHLIKEKRETATLKCYPIPRHDTVYWYQQGPGQDPQFLISFYEKMQSDKGSIPDRFSAQQFSDYHSELNMSSLELGDSALYFCASSVGTGGQEETQYFGPGTRLLVL.

V gene TRBV18 combines with J gene TRBJ2-5; no firm D call. V was shortened by 3 bases and J by 4 bases, with 12 bases between the two germline ends. This CDR3 is built from 14 residues. Looked up from germline, CDR1 is KGHSH and CDR2 is LQKENI. Written as DNA, the CDR3 is TGTGCCAGCTCACCTGGGCCATCACCAGAGACCCAGTACTTC. Translated: CASSPGPSPETQYF.

The gene calls are TRBV2 and TRBJ2-7; 9 bases are shared with TRBD2. Per the germline V gene, CDR1 is SNHLY and CDR2 is FYNNEI. The CDR3 loop spans 14 amino acids. Trimming cost V 3 bases and J 5 bases; bases outside gene matches: 5. The CDR3, as DNA: TGTGCCAGCAGTGACGGTGGGACTAGCAACGAGCAGTACTTC. Translating it yields CASSDGGTSNEQYF. The full variable domain, with the rest looked up from reference TRBV2 and TRBJ2-7, is EPEVTQTPSHQVTQMGQEVILRCVPISNHLYFYWYRQILGQKVEFLVSFYNNEISEKSEIFDDQFSVERPDGSNFTLKIRSTKLEDSAMYFCASSDGGTSNEQYFGPGTRLTVT.

The genes are TRBV27 and TRBJ2-7; no reliable D call. Germline assignment: CDR1 MNHEY and CDR2 SMNVEV (reference sequence). With 2 bases removed from V and 0 bases from J, the gap between germline ends came to 8 bases. The CDR3 is 14 residues long. CDR3 coding DNA: TGTGCCAGCAGTTTAGCGGTCACCTCCTACGAGCAGTACTTC. As protein: CASSLAVTSYEQYF.

The rearrangement uses TRBV5-4 and TRBJ2-1; no clear D. This CDR3 comprises 12 residues. The V gene lost 2 bases and the J gene lost 7 bases, with 7 bases spanning the gap. Germline lookup yields CDR1 SGHNT and CDR2 YYREEE (reference sequence). The CDR3 reads CASSFQANEQFF. The CDR3 DNA sequence: TGTGCCAGCAGCTTCCAGGCAAATGAGCAGTTCTTC.

The chain carries TRBV5-1 and TRBJ2-5; D call uncertain. CDR3 length: 14 amino acids. Trimming shortened V by 2 bases and J by 5 bases, and 13 bases separated the two germline ends. From germline, CDR1 is SGHRS and CDR2 YFSETQ. The CDR3 region is CASSLLGTTETQYF. For the CDR3, the DNA is TGCGCCAGCAGCTTACTGGGCACCACTGAGACCCAGTACTTC. Full variable domain (missing parts from reference TRBV5-1 and TRBJ2-5): KAGVTQTPRYLIKTRGQQVTLSCSPISGHRSVSWYQQTPGQGLQFLFEYFSETQRNKGNFPGRFSGRQFSNSRSEMNVSTLELGDSALYLCASSLLGTTETQYFGPGTRLLVL.

The chain joins TRBV6-6 to TRBJ2-7; D is perhaps TRBD1 (5 bases). Germline CDR1 MNHNY, CDR2 SVGAGI (reference sequence). The CDR3 covers 13 residues. V dropped 6 bases and J dropped 2 bases, with 11 bases sitting between them. CDR3 in DNA: TGTGCCAGCAGAATCCGACAGACCTACGAGCAGTACTTC. Amino acids: CASRIRQTYEQYF.

The chain employs TRBV7-9 and TRBJ2-7, with 12 bases fitting TRBD2. Trimming removed 4 bases from V and 5 bases from J; junction bases left unmatched: 15. The germline V gene encodes CDR1 SEHNR and CDR2 FQNEAQ (reference sequence). The CDR3 loop spans 18 amino acids. CDR3 sequence reads: CASSSTRATSGRPHEQYF. The CDR3 DNA follows: TGTGCCAGCAGCTCGACTCGGGCGACTAGCGGGAGACCCCACGAGCAGTACTTC.

This clone was seen only once. This chain uses TRBV5-1 with TRBJ2-7; D is possibly TRBD2 (8 bases). Germline V gene data show CDR1 as SGHRS and CDR2 as YFSETQ. Trimming left V 5 bases short and J 2 bases short, with 14 bases between. This CDR3 is 14 amino acids long. CDR3 amino acids: CASSREGTAYEQYF. The DNA of the CDR3 is TGCGCCAGCAGTCGGGAGGGGACAGCCTACGAGCAGTACTTC.

V gene TRBV7-9 combines with J gene TRBJ2-7; 8 bases fit TRBD1. Trimming removed 5 bases from V and 3 bases from J; junction bases left unmatched: 6. Looked up from germline, CDR1 is SEHNR and CDR2 is FQNEAQ (reference sequence). CDR3 length equals 14 residues. Here the CDR3 DNA reads TGTGCCAGCAGCGCACGGACAGGGTTCTACGAGCAGTACTTC. Protein sequence: CASSARTGFYEQYF. Together with reference TRBV7-9 and TRBJ2-7, the CDR3 gives the full variable domain: DTGVSQNPRHKITKRGQNVTFRCDPISEHNRLYWYRQTLGQGPEFLTYFQNEAQLEKSRLLSDRFSAERPKGSFSTLEIQRTEQGDSAMYLCASSARTGFYEQYFGPGTRLTVT.

CDR3 loop: CASSQSGTGPLEQYF. Written as DNA, the CDR3 is TGCGCCAGCAGCCAGTCCGGGACAGGGCCCCTCGAGCAGTACTTC. This chain links TRBV4-1 with TRBJ2-7; 9 bases fit TRBD1. V lost 3 bases to trimming and J lost 6 bases; unmatched junction nucleotides: 9. Germline values: CDR1 MGHRA, CDR2 YSYEKL. CDR3 length: 15 residues.

Concerning this clone: The same CDR3 also results from other DNA sequences found in this sample. The genes are TRBV6-5 and TRBJ1-3; the D is unclear. The germline CDR1 and CDR2 sequences are MNHEY and SVGAGI. The CDR3 covers 13 residues. The ends were cut back, 6 bases at V and 1 base at J, with 7 bases in the middle. CDR3 coding DNA: TGTGCCAGCAGATCAGGATCTGGAAACACCATATATTTT. The encoded protein is CASRSGSGNTIYF.

The V call is TRBV15, the J call TRBJ2-3, with a tentative D call TRBD1 (5 bases). V lost 5 bases to trimming and J lost 0 bases, with 12 bases between them. CDR3 length: 15 amino acids. The germline V gene has CDR1 LNHNV and CDR2 YYDKDF (reference sequence). This chain's CDR3 is CATSEAPGSTDTQYF. Written as DNA, the CDR3 is TGTGCCACCAGCGAGGCCCCAGGGAGCACAGATACGCAGTATTTT. Complete variable domain (other parts from reference TRBV15 and TRBJ2-3): DAMVIQNPRYQVTQFGKPVTLSCSQTLNHNVMYWYQQKSSQAPKLLFHYYDKDFNNEADTPDNFQSRRPNTSFCFLDIRSPGLGDTAMYLCATSEAPGSTDTQYFGPGTRLTVL.

The gene calls are TRBV18 and TRBJ1-4, with TRBD1 identical over 8 bases. J was trimmed by 7 bases and V by 1 base; bases with no gene match: 8. In germline, CDR1 is KGHSH, CDR2 LQKENI. This CDR3 has 16 amino acids. DNA for the CDR3: TGTGCCAGCTCACCACAGCAGACAGGGGCGGGTGAAAAACTGTTTTTT. It yields the protein CASSPQQTGAGEKLFF.

The chain uses TRBV5-1 and TRBJ2-1; 11 nucleotides agree with TRBD2. V shed 4 bases and J 3 bases; nucleotides not matched to a gene: 6. CDR1 is SGHRS, CDR2 YFSETQ, per germline. The CDR3 runs 16 residues. The DNA of the CDR3 is TGCGCCAGCAGCATCTCACTAGCGGGAGACTACAATGAGCAGTTCTTC. Amino acids: CASSISLAGDYNEQFF.

This chain joins TRBV4-2 and TRBJ2-7, with TRBD2 matching over 9 bases. Germline CDR1 and CDR2: LGHNA and YNFKEQ. CDR3 length equals 18 residues. V trimming: 0 bases; J trimming: 6 bases; junction bases outside the gene matches: 15. CDR3: CASSQDSSVAGAPAEQYF. The DNA of the CDR3 is TGTGCCAGCAGCCAAGATTCCAGTGTAGCGGGAGCCCCTGCCGAGCAGTACTTC.